A single sample is the source of the 21 T cell receptor beta chains below, sequenced in a study of Graves' ophthalmopathy and Graves' hyperthyroidism. For repertoire sequencing, the TCR beta CDR3 regions were amplified from RNA transcripts. First-round RT-PCR relied on HTBI primers, and a second-round multiplex PCR came next. TCRdb re-called the multiplex PCR reads through MiXCR, storing one row per CDR3 protein. The table includes 740,000 or so distinct CDR3 sequences, roughly 41% detected once. The sequenced sample was peripheral blood. These receptors originate from an adult man with Graves' ophthalmopathy.

V usage is TRBV7-6 and J usage is TRBJ1-2; 7 nucleotides match TRBD1. V trimming: 5 bases; J trimming: 7 bases; junction bases outside the gene matches: 10. The CDR3 totals 14 residues. The germline V gene has CDR1 SGHVS and CDR2 FNYEAQ. The CDR3 region is CASSTGQDDCGYTF. The CDR3 DNA is TGTGCCAGCAGCACCGGACAGGACGACTGTGGCTACACCTTC.

This clonotype was detected only a few times. The rearrangement joins TRBV9 to TRBJ1-1, with D hard to call. Trimming removed 4 bases from V and 12 bases from J, with 19 bases in between. From germline, CDR1 is SGDLS and CDR2 YYNGEE. The CDR3 has 13 amino acids. Here the CDR3 reads CASSQGLGGGSFF. In DNA, the CDR3 is TGTGCCAGCAGCCAAGGTCTGGGTGGCGGGTCTTTCTTT.

As for this clonotype: This may arise from a read error, as a much more abundant clone is one base away. CDR3 DNA: TGTGCCAACAGCCCGGAGGGACTGAGGAACACTGAAGCTTTCTTT. Protein product: CANSPEGLRNTEAFF. This chain joins TRBV7-2 and TRBJ1-1, with a weak D call TRBD1 (5 bases). In germline, CDR1 is SGHTA, CDR2 FQGNSA. The CDR3 is made up of 15 amino acids.

V gene TRBV11-2 combines with J gene TRBJ2-3; unclear D gene. Germline V lookup: CDR1 SGHAT, CDR2 FQNNGV. The CDR3 runs to 12 residues. The V end was cut by 5 bases, the J end by 2 bases, with 5 bases between. CDR3 in amino acids: CASSVYTDTQYF. The CDR3 DNA reads TGTGCCAGCAGCGTATACACAGATACGCAGTATTTT.

On this clonotype: Since a much larger clone is just one base distant, this may be a read error. V and J are TRBV10-3 and TRBJ2-7; the match to TRBD1 covers 7 bases. This CDR3 comprises 15 residues. Germline CDR1 reads ENHRY; CDR2 reads SYGVKD. The CDR3 here is CATSVTDRSSYEQYF. In DNA form, the CDR3 reads TGTGCCACCAGTGTGACGGACAGGAGCTCCTACGAGCAGTACTTC.

This clonotype was counted many times. J is TRBJ2-7 and V is TRBV10-2; 11 bases fit TRBD2. V lost 6 bases and J lost 0; bases outside the gene matches: 4. Germline values: CDR1 WSHSY, CDR2 SAAADI. The length of the CDR3 is 15 residues. The CDR3 is CASRTGTSGSYEQYF. CDR3 nucleotides: TGCGCCAGCAGAACCGGGACTAGCGGCTCCTACGAGCAGTACTTC.

As for this clonotype: Given the absence of the conserved phenylalanine or tryptophan at the CDR3 end, a read error is likely. The V call is TRBV6-1, the J call TRBJ2-5; a possible D gene is TRBD1 (6 bases). V gave up 6 bases and J gave up 4 bases, with 12 bases separating them. Per germline, CDR1 MNHNS and CDR2 SASEGT. This CDR3 contains 13 residues. In DNA form, the CDR3 reads TGTGCCAGCAGATCGTACAGGGCAGAGACCCAGTACGTC. It specifies CASRSYRAETQYV.

As regards this clonotype: A much more abundant neighbour one base away suggests this may be a read error. The chain is built from TRBV2 and TRBJ2-7, with 7 bases fitting TRBD1. The CDR3 is 13 residues long. Germline loops: CDR1 SNHLY, CDR2 FYNNEI. The CDR3 region has the DNA TGCAGTGCTAGCCGGGACAGTGATTACGAGCAGTACTTC. Amino acids: CSASRDSDYEQYF.

The table lists this clonotype with many counts. The chain has TRBV10-3 and TRBJ1-1; D remains ambiguous. The CDR3 spans 15 residues. Deletions cut 8 bases from V and 4 bases from J, with 20 bases between. The germline V gene has CDR1 ENHRY and CDR2 SYGVKD. CDR3 in amino acids: CAIRESRGPGTEAFF. The DNA for the CDR3 is TGTGCCATCCGAGAGTCACGGGGTCCCGGCACTGAAGCTTTCTTT.

This clonotype has more than one count but fewer than ten. This chain links TRBV6-5 with TRBJ2-5, with TRBD2 as a possible D gene (5 bases). Between the trimmed V and J ends, which lost 6 bases and 4 bases, there was a span of 18 bases. The CDR3 length is 15 residues. Germline assignment: CDR1 MNHEY and CDR2 SVGAGI. The CDR3 nucleotides read TGTGCCAGCAGGCTCGCTTCTGTGGGGAGAGAGACCCAGTACTTC. Amino acid sequence: CASRLASVGRETQYF.

Remarks on this clonotype: A much larger clone differs from this one at a single base, so this may be a read error. The chain is built from TRBV7-9 and TRBJ2-5; D is unclear. The germline V gene has CDR1 SEHNR and CDR2 FQNEAQ (reference sequence). There are 13 residues in the CDR3. CDR3 sequence: CAISSSTEETQYF. The CDR3 DNA reads TGTGCCATCAGCTCCAGCACAGAAGAGACCCAGTACTTC. Filled out from reference TRBV7-9 and TRBJ2-5, the complete variable domain reads DTGVSQNPRHKITKRGQNVTFRCDPISEHNRLYWYRQTLGQGPEFLTYFQNEAQLEKSRLLSDRFSAERPKGSFSTLEIQRTEQGDSAMYLCAISSSTEETQYFGPGTRLLVL.

This clonotype has just a few counts. The CDR3 protein is CASSNALNTEAFF. In nucleotides, the CDR3 is TGTGCCAGCAGCAACGCCCTGAACACTGAAGCTTTCTTT. The rearrangement links TRBV28 to TRBJ1-1; D remains ambiguous. Trimming pared 6 bases from V and 0 bases from J, leaving 8 bases between. This CDR3 is 13 amino acids long. CDR1 is MDHEN, CDR2 SYDVKM, per germline.

The rearrangement uses TRBV5-1 and TRBJ1-2; the D gene is possibly TRBD1 (6 bases). The V end lost 4 bases, the J end lost 6 bases, and 19 bases lay between the germline ends. This CDR3 has 15 residues. Germline CDR1 and CDR2: SGHRS and YFSETQ. In DNA form, the CDR3 reads TGCGCCAGCAGCCAAGATCGGCCGGGGGCGGATGGCTACACCTTC. Encoded protein: CASSQDRPGADGYTF.

CDR3 in amino acids: CASSLVLDRVNGELFF. The CDR3 bases are TGTGCCAGCAGCTTAGTTCTGGACAGGGTGAACGGGGAGCTGTTTTTT. This rearrangement joins TRBV7-9 to TRBJ2-2; 8 nucleotides align to TRBD1. Germline CDR1 reads SEHNR; CDR2 reads FQNEAQ (reference sequence). J gave up 7 bases and V 1 base, and 8 bases lay outside the gene matches. CDR3 size: 16 residues.

This clonotype was counted many times. At one end the junction does not follow the germline gene, possibly because of a read error. CDR3 bases: TGTGCCAGCAGCTGGACGAGCACAGATACGCAGTATTTT. Its translation: CASSWTSTDTQYF. The genes are TRBV10-1 and TRBJ2-3, with unresolved D. The CDR3 is 13 amino acids. Germline V gene lookup returns CDR1 WNHNN and CDR2 SYGVQD (reference sequence).

This clonotype was counted ten times or more. The rearrangement uses TRBV7-9 and TRBJ2-5; weak D call: TRBD1 (5 bases). V lost 6 bases, J lost 3 bases, and 8 bases lay in between. Germline CDR1 is SEHNR and CDR2 is FQNEAQ (reference sequence). The CDR3 is 12 amino acids. For the CDR3, the DNA is TGTGCCAGCAGTAAGACAGAAGAGACCCAGTACTTC. It encodes CASSKTEETQYF. The whole variable domain, remainder taken from reference TRBV7-9 and TRBJ2-5, is DTGVSQNPRHKITKRGQNVTFRCDPISEHNRLYWYRQTLGQGPEFLTYFQNEAQLEKSRLLSDRFSAERPKGSFSTLEIQRTEQGDSAMYLCASSKTEETQYFGPGTRLLVL.

V usage is TRBV29-1 and J usage is TRBJ1-2; a weak D match, TRBD1 (5 bases). Germline V gives CDR1 SQVTM, CDR2 ANQGSEA. V lost 5 bases and J lost 5, with 12 bases in between. The CDR3 is 12 residues long. CDR3 coding DNA: TGCAGCGTTACCCAGGGAGGGTATGGCTACACCTTC. Its protein is CSVTQGGYGYTF.

The table lists this clonotype with many counts. The chain combines TRBV10-1 with TRBJ1-1; D gene ambiguous. CDR1 and CDR2 (germline): WNHNN, SYGVQD (reference sequence). Trimming stripped 5 bases from V and 1 base from J, with 11 bases between. The CDR3 has 14 amino acids. The CDR3 sequence is CASSLRNQNTEAFF. CDR3 DNA sequence: TGCGCCAGCAGTCTGAGGAACCAGAACACTGAAGCTTTCTTT.

The chain employs TRBV10-2 and TRBJ1-1; D is possibly TRBD1 (6 bases). The germline V gene encodes CDR1 WSHSY and CDR2 SAAADI. The CDR3 extends over 12 amino acids. V lost 6 bases and J lost 10, with 15 bases in between. This CDR3 reads CASRISGHGAFF. The CDR3 bases are TGCGCCAGCAGGATCTCGGGACATGGAGCTTTCTTT.

This clonotype has a handful of counts. The J gene is TRBJ2-2, the V gene TRBV2; 8 nucleotides match TRBD2. This CDR3 comprises 15 residues. Germline trimming cut 2 bases from V and 5 bases from J; bases unmatched to any gene: 4. Per the germline V gene, CDR1 is SNHLY and CDR2 is FYNNEI. The CDR3 region is CASSETGGWTGELFF. The CDR3 nucleotides are TGTGCCAGCAGTGAAACGGGGGGGTGGACCGGGGAGCTGTTTTTT.

This clonotype has a handful of counts. J is TRBJ2-7 and V is TRBV6-6; no reliable D call. Between the trimmed V and J ends, which lost 0 bases and 4 bases, there was a span of 10 bases. This CDR3 spans 14 amino acids. From germline, CDR1 is MNHNY and CDR2 SVGAGI (reference sequence). The CDR3 DNA reads TGTGCCAGCAGTTACTCGCTTGGCAGTTACGAGCAGTACTTC. It specifies CASSYSLGSYEQYF.